Below are 4 T cell receptor beta chains sequenced from a single sample in a study of blood T cell repertoires in COVID-19. The table came from immunoSEQ multiplex PCR; TCRdb's copy has only in-frame clones and leaves some out. The profile shows about 260,000 clones, just under 90% of them singletons. Sequenced material: PBMCs or T cells enriched from blood (not recorded which). Receptor source: a woman aged 30 to 39 with acute COVID-19.

The rearrangement links TRBV19 to TRBJ1-5; D remains unclear. V was trimmed by 5 bases and J by 5 bases, leaving 10 bases between them. Germline assignment: CDR1 LNHDA and CDR2 SQIVND (reference sequence). The length of the CDR3 is 13 residues. CDR3 sequence reads: CASSSPRDQPQHF. In nucleotides, the CDR3 is TGTGCCAGTAGTTCCCCTCGTGATCAGCCCCAGCATTTT.

V gene TRBV6-2 or TRBV6-3 combines with J gene TRBJ2-3; 10 positions match TRBD2. J gave up 2 bases and V 1 base, and 9 bases lay outside the gene matches. Germline values: CDR1 MNHEY, CDR2 SVGEGT. The CDR3 extends over 18 amino acids. Written as DNA, the CDR3 is TGTGCCAGCAGTTACTTGACTAGCGGGCTGTTTCCCACAGATACGCAGTATTTT. Protein: CASSYLTSGLFPTDTQYF.

The V gene is TRBV19, the J gene TRBJ2-1; weak D call: TRBD1 (5 bases). The CDR3 totals 15 residues. CDR1 is LNHDA, CDR2 SQIVND, per germline (reference sequence). The V end lost 1 base, the J end lost 8 bases, and 15 bases lay between the germline ends. CDR3 in DNA: TGTGCCAGTAGTATAGCCGCAGGGATGAGCCATGAGCAGTTCTTC. Translating gives CASSIAAGMSHEQFF.

The count of this clone is one. This rearrangement joins TRBV19 to TRBJ2-7; 10 bases align to TRBD1. Losses at the gene ends were 5 bases for V and 5 bases for J; bases not matched to a gene: 6. Germline V lookup: CDR1 LNHDA, CDR2 SQIVND (reference sequence). This CDR3 is built from 14 residues. CDR3: CASSPRTGGDEQYF. CDR3 nucleotide sequence: TGTGCCAGTAGTCCTCGGACAGGGGGGGACGAGCAGTACTTC.